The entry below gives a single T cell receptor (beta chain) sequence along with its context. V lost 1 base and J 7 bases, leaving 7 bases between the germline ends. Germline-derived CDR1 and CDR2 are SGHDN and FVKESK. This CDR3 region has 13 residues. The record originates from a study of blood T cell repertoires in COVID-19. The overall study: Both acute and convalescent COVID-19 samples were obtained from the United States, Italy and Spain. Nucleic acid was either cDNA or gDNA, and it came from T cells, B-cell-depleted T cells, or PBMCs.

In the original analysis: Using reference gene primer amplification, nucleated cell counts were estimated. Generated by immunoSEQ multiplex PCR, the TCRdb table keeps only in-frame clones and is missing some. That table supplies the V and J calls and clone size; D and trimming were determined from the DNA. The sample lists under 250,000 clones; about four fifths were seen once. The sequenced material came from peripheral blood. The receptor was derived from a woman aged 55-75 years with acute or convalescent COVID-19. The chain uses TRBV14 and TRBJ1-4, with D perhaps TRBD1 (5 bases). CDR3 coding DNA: TGTGCCAGCAGCCAAGTTAGGGGTGAAAAACTGTTTTTT. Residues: CASSQVRGEKLFF.